The table lists the clone carrying this T cell receptor beta chain with a few counts. Trimming pared 2 bases from V and 10 bases from J, leaving 18 bases between. CDR3 size: 14 residues. From germline, CDR1 is MDHEN and CDR2 SYDVKM. TCRdb re-analysed the PCR reads in MiXCR, keeping a single row per CDR3 protein. This sample yields approximately 100,000 distinct CDR3 sequences, of which roughly a third are seen a single time; around 3.8% belongs to the top ten. This record belongs to a study of molecular identifiers for immune sequencing clone quantification. The chain combines TRBV28 with TRBJ2-7; perhaps TRBD1 as D (6 bases). This TCR came from a human donor in good health. Some libraries in this study had Jurkat cell RNA spiked in. Material: naive CD8+ T cells from blood, with Jurkat cell RNA spiked in. Subset noted: FACS-sorted CD8+CD4-CCR7+CD45RA+ naive T cells. The DNA of the CDR3 is TGTGCCAGCAGTTTACAGGGGTATGGGAGAATACAGTACTTC. Translating gives CASSLQGYGRIQYF.